A selection of T cell receptor beta chains follows, all from one sample in a study of vaccination and CD4 T cells after COVID-19. TCRdb re-called the PCR reads through MiXCR, storing one row per CDR3 protein. Seen here are about 15,000 distinct CDR3 sequences, over 70% observed once, and the top ten hold about 4.6%. Their target antigens are unknown. The sample taken for sequencing was CD4+ T cells from blood, cultured in vitro. These receptors were collected from a human donor who had recovered from COVID-19. Each CDR3 is given with its conserved first and last residue. The order of the fields is J gene, clone size, D gene, V gene, CDR3 DNA, CDR3 protein. A D gene is named only where the DNA matches it firmly. Size values are once, few and many counts, or a class for expanded clones, and some rows have none.

J gene: TRBJ2-2; clone size: NA; D gene: NA; V gene: TRBV7-6; CDR3 DNA: TGTGCTAGCAGCCCCAAAGGCAGGGAGAACACCGGGGAGCTGTTTTTT; CDR3 protein: CASSPKGRENTGELFF
J gene: TRBJ2-5; clone size: NA; D gene: TRBD2; V gene: TRBV30; CDR3 DNA: TGTGCCTGGAGACGACCGGGACTAGCGGGAGGAGGGGAGACCCAGTACTTC; CDR3 protein: CAWRRPGLAGGGETQYF
J gene: TRBJ1-3; clone size: NA; D gene: NA; V gene: TRBV28; CDR3 DNA: TGTGCAAGCGTACGACGGGCCGCCATCTCTGGAAACACCATATATTTT; CDR3 protein: CASVRRAAISGNTIYF
J gene: TRBJ1-5; clone size: few; D gene: NA; V gene: TRBV6-2/TRBV6-3; CDR3 DNA: TGTGCCAGCAGCCTTGCGCCCAGCAATCAGCCCCAGCATTTT; CDR3 protein: CASSLAPSNQPQHF
J gene: TRBJ1-1; clone size: NA; D gene: NA; V gene: TRBV6-1; CDR3 DNA: TGTGCCAGCGAGAAGTATAGTGCTGAAGCTTTCTTT; CDR3 protein: CASEKYSAEAFF
J gene: TRBJ2-3; clone size: NA; D gene: NA; V gene: TRBV7-9; CDR3 DNA: TGTGCCAGCAGCTTATCCTCTAGCGAGAGCACAGATACGCAGTATTTT; CDR3 protein: CASSLSSSESTDTQYF
J gene: TRBJ1-2; clone size: NA; D gene: TRBD1; V gene: TRBV6-5; CDR3 DNA: TGTGCCAGCAGTTACTCCGGGACAGGACATGGCTACACCTTC; CDR3 protein: CASSYSGTGHGYTF
J gene: TRBJ2-2; clone size: few; D gene: NA; V gene: TRBV6-1; CDR3 DNA: TGTGCCGCCAAACGAGAGCTAACGAACACCGGGGAGCTGTTTTTT; CDR3 protein: CAAKRELTNTGELFF
J gene: TRBJ2-3; clone size: NA; D gene: NA; V gene: TRBV6-1; CDR3 DNA: TGTGCCAGCAGTGTCAGCGAGGGCACAGATACGCAGTATTTT; CDR3 protein: CASSVSEGTDTQYF
J gene: TRBJ2-3; clone size: NA; D gene: TRBD2; V gene: TRBV20-1; CDR3 DNA: TGCAGTGCTATTTTGGGGAGGGCCGGGACAGATACGCAGTATTTT; CDR3 protein: CSAILGRAGTDTQYF
J gene: TRBJ1-1; clone size: NA; D gene: NA; V gene: TRBV20-1; CDR3 DNA: TGCAGTGCTAGGGTTTGGACGGGGAACACTGAAGCTTTCTTT; CDR3 protein: CSARVWTGNTEAFF
J gene: TRBJ1-3; clone size: few; D gene: TRBD1; V gene: TRBV15; CDR3 DNA: TGTGCCACCAGTCTAGGGGGCGCTGGAAACACCATATATTTT; CDR3 protein: CATSLGGAGNTIYF
J gene: TRBJ2-7; clone size: NA; D gene: NA; V gene: TRBV7-2; CDR3 DNA: TGTGCCAGCAGCTTAGTCCGTACGGGGGACTCTCTCTACTTC; CDR3 protein: CASSLVRTGDSLYF
J gene: TRBJ2-7; clone size: NA; D gene: NA; V gene: TRBV7-6; CDR3 DNA: TGTGCCAGCAGCTCCATATCCGGAGGGCCTAGAGGGTTCCCCTCCTACGAGCAGTACTTC; CDR3 protein: CASSSISGGPRGFPSYEQYF
J gene: TRBJ2-1; clone size: NA; D gene: NA; V gene: TRBV5-1; CDR3 DNA: TGCGCCAGCAGCTTAGCGCAGACCTACAATGAGCAGTTCTTC; CDR3 protein: CASSLAQTYNEQFF
J gene: TRBJ2-2; clone size: NA; D gene: NA; V gene: TRBV30; CDR3 DNA: TGTGCCTGGAGTTCCACCGGGGAGCTGTTTTTT; CDR3 protein: CAWSSTGELFF
J gene: TRBJ2-3; clone size: NA; D gene: NA; V gene: TRBV21-1; CDR3 DNA: TGTGCCAGTACAGGGTCGAGCACAGATACGCAGTATTTT; CDR3 protein: CASTGSSTDTQYF
J gene: TRBJ1-2; clone size: NA; D gene: NA; V gene: TRBV4-3; CDR3 DNA: TGCGCCAGCAGCCAAGATTTGCCCCAGGCTCGCAGAGGCTACACCTTC; CDR3 protein: CASSQDLPQARRGYTF
J gene: TRBJ1-1; clone size: NA; D gene: TRBD1; V gene: TRBV7-6; CDR3 DNA: TGTGCCAGCAGCTGGGGACAGGGGGGGAACACTGAAGCTTTCTTT; CDR3 protein: CASSWGQGGNTEAFF
J gene: TRBJ1-5; clone size: NA; D gene: NA; V gene: TRBV20-1; CDR3 DNA: TGCAGTGCAAAGAGGGCGTGGGGCCGTCAGCCCCAGCATTTT; CDR3 protein: CSAKRAWGRQPQHF
J gene: TRBJ1-4; clone size: NA; D gene: NA; V gene: TRBV28; CDR3 DNA: TGTGCCAGCAGTTCGCACATGGCTGGGGGTGAAAAACTGTTTTTT; CDR3 protein: CASSSHMAGGEKLFF
J gene: TRBJ1-6; clone size: NA; D gene: NA; V gene: TRBV7-2; CDR3 DNA: TGTGCCAGCAGCGTAACCGGGACAAGTACTTTCTCACCCCTCCACTTT; CDR3 protein: CASSVTGTSTFSPLHF
J gene: TRBJ1-5; clone size: NA; D gene: TRBD1; V gene: TRBV20-1; CDR3 DNA: TGCAGTGCTAGAGGGACAGGAGGTAATCAGCCCCAGCATTTT; CDR3 protein: CSARGTGGNQPQHF
J gene: TRBJ1-1; clone size: once; D gene: NA; V gene: TRBV6-1; CDR3 DNA: TGTGCCAGCAGGGCCGGGGGACTGAACACTGAAGCTTTCTTT; CDR3 protein: CASRAGGLNTEAFF
J gene: TRBJ1-5; clone size: few; D gene: NA; V gene: TRBV6-1; CDR3 DNA: TGTGCCAGCAGTGATAGGGCAGTTAGCAATCAGCCCCAGCATTTT; CDR3 protein: CASSDRAVSNQPQHF
J gene: TRBJ1-6; clone size: few; D gene: NA; V gene: TRBV28; CDR3 DNA: TGTGCCAGCCTAAAGCAAGTACAGGGCCCCTTAGGGTATTCACCCCTCCACTTT; CDR3 protein: CASLKQVQGPLGYSPLHF
J gene: TRBJ2-5; clone size: NA; D gene: NA; V gene: TRBV19; CDR3 DNA: TGTGCCAGTAGTAGCGGTGACAGTACACAAGAGACCCAGTACTTC; CDR3 protein: CASSSGDSTQETQYF
J gene: TRBJ2-3; clone size: NA; D gene: NA; V gene: TRBV7-9; CDR3 DNA: TGTGCCAGCGGCCCAGCGGATACGCAGTATTTT; CDR3 protein: CASGPADTQYF
J gene: TRBJ2-1; clone size: NA; D gene: TRBD2; V gene: TRBV19; CDR3 DNA: TGTGCCAGTAGTATCGTGGGGACTAGCGGGAGGGCCGAACAGTTCTTC; CDR3 protein: CASSIVGTSGRAEQFF
J gene: TRBJ2-1; clone size: NA; D gene: NA; V gene: TRBV6-5; CDR3 DNA: TGTGCCAGCAGTTGGGTCGTGACAGGAGGGAATGAGCAGTTCTTC; CDR3 protein: CASSWVVTGGNEQFF
J gene: TRBJ2-7; clone size: NA; D gene: NA; V gene: TRBV20-1; CDR3 DNA: TGCAGTGCCCAGGATGGGGTAGGATCCTACGAGCAGTACTTC; CDR3 protein: CSAQDGVGSYEQYF
J gene: TRBJ1-1; clone size: NA; D gene: NA; V gene: TRBV4-2; CDR3 DNA: TGTGCCAGCAGCCCGATGAGAGACACTGAAGCTTTCTTT; CDR3 protein: CASSPMRDTEAFF
J gene: TRBJ1-5; clone size: NA; D gene: NA; V gene: TRBV6-2/TRBV6-3; CDR3 DNA: TGTGCCAGCAGGAGGCAGGGGAATCAGCCCCAGCATTTT; CDR3 protein: CASRRQGNQPQHF
J gene: TRBJ1-4; clone size: few; D gene: NA; V gene: TRBV7-6; CDR3 DNA: TGTGCCAGCAGCCGCGTGGGGGGCTCAGCCGAAAAACTGTTTTTT; CDR3 protein: CASSRVGGSAEKLFF
J gene: TRBJ2-1; clone size: NA; D gene: NA; V gene: TRBV24-1; CDR3 DNA: TGTGCCACCAGTGCTCGAGTTCTGGGGAGTAAGGGAGAAAATGAGCAGTTCTTC; CDR3 protein: CATSARVLGSKGENEQFF
J gene: TRBJ2-3; clone size: NA; D gene: TRBD2; V gene: TRBV20-1; CDR3 DNA: TGCAGTGCTGAAGGGGGTCCCGGACTAGCGGGAGTGGATACGCAGTATTTT; CDR3 protein: CSAEGGPGLAGVDTQYF
J gene: TRBJ1-1; clone size: NA; D gene: NA; V gene: TRBV19; CDR3 DNA: TGTGCCAGTAGTATTCGGGCAGGGAGAGGCACTGAAGCTTTCTTT; CDR3 protein: CASSIRAGRGTEAFF
J gene: TRBJ1-2; clone size: NA; D gene: NA; V gene: TRBV24-1; CDR3 DNA: TGTGCCACCAGTGATACGACCGGACAGCCTAACTATGGCTACACCTTC; CDR3 protein: CATSDTTGQPNYGYTF
J gene: TRBJ2-3; clone size: NA; D gene: NA; V gene: TRBV7-2; CDR3 DNA: TGTGCCAGCAGCCGGACACGATTCACCACAGATACGCAGTATTTT; CDR3 protein: CASSRTRFTTDTQYF
J gene: TRBJ1-4; clone size: NA; D gene: TRBD1; V gene: TRBV7-6; CDR3 DNA: TGTGCCAGCAGCTTAAACAACAGGGGCCTTAATGAAAAACTGTTTTTT; CDR3 protein: CASSLNNRGLNEKLFF
J gene: TRBJ2-3; clone size: NA; D gene: NA; V gene: TRBV11-2; CDR3 DNA: TGTGCCAGCAGCTTAGAAGGACGGATAACAGATACGCAGTATTTT; CDR3 protein: CASSLEGRITDTQYF
J gene: TRBJ2-3; clone size: NA; D gene: TRBD2; V gene: TRBV6-2/TRBV6-3; CDR3 DNA: TGTGCCAGCAGTTACCAGAGCGGGAGGGACCCCACAGATACGCAGTATTTT; CDR3 protein: CASSYQSGRDPTDTQYF
J gene: TRBJ1-1; clone size: NA; D gene: NA; V gene: TRBV30; CDR3 DNA: TGTGCCTGGAGTGTACGTCTGGGGGGGCCACCGAACACTGAAGCTTTCTTT; CDR3 protein: CAWSVRLGGPPNTEAFF
J gene: TRBJ2-7; clone size: NA; D gene: TRBD1; V gene: TRBV4-3; CDR3 DNA: TGCGCCAGCAGCCAAGACGTTCCGGGACAGGGGGCCTACGAGCAGTACTTC; CDR3 protein: CASSQDVPGQGAYEQYF
J gene: TRBJ1-1; clone size: NA; D gene: NA; V gene: TRBV19; CDR3 DNA: TGTGCCAGTTGTGGCAGAAAGAACACTGAAGCTTTCTTT; CDR3 protein: CASCGRKNTEAFF
J gene: TRBJ1-6; clone size: once; D gene: TRBD1; V gene: TRBV12-3/TRBV12-4; CDR3 DNA: TGTGCCAGCAGGGAGAGGGGGACAGATAATTCACCCCTCCACTTT; CDR3 protein: CASRERGTDNSPLHF
J gene: TRBJ2-1; clone size: NA; D gene: TRBD2; V gene: TRBV7-2; CDR3 DNA: TGTGCCAGCAGCCGGCGGACTAGCGAGTCCAATGAGCAGTTCTTC; CDR3 protein: CASSRRTSESNEQFF
J gene: TRBJ2-2; clone size: once; D gene: NA; V gene: TRBV18; CDR3 DNA: TGTGCCAGCTCACCGCTCCGGGGGCTGGCCGGGGAGCTGTTTTTT; CDR3 protein: CASSPLRGLAGELFF
J gene: TRBJ1-6; clone size: NA; D gene: NA; V gene: TRBV20-1; CDR3 DNA: TGCAGTGCTAGATGGGAAGGGAGGTCTCCACCCCTCCACTTT; CDR3 protein: CSARWEGRSPPLHF
J gene: TRBJ1-3; clone size: NA; D gene: NA; V gene: TRBV6-2/TRBV6-3; CDR3 DNA: TGTGCCAGCAGTTACGATGGAAACACCATATATTTT; CDR3 protein: CASSYDGNTIYF
J gene: TRBJ2-2; clone size: NA; D gene: TRBD1; V gene: TRBV5-6; CDR3 DNA: TGTGCCAGCAGCTTGGGACAGGGGGCGCTAGGCACCGGGGAGCTGTTTTTT; CDR3 protein: CASSLGQGALGTGELFF
J gene: TRBJ2-3; clone size: once; D gene: NA; V gene: TRBV20-1; CDR3 DNA: TGCAGTGCTAGTGGGGGTGCAGATACGCAGTATTTT; CDR3 protein: CSASGGADTQYF
J gene: TRBJ1-1; clone size: NA; D gene: TRBD1; V gene: TRBV7-9; CDR3 DNA: TGTGCCAGCAGCCCCCCTACTTGGACAGGCAACACTGAAGCTTTCTTT; CDR3 protein: CASSPPTWTGNTEAFF
J gene: TRBJ2-7; clone size: once; D gene: NA; V gene: TRBV20-1; CDR3 DNA: TGCAGTGCTAGAGATAACCCACCAAACGAGCAGTACTTC; CDR3 protein: CSARDNPPNEQYF